This T cell receptor (beta chain) originates from a study of blood T cell repertoires in COVID-19. About the research overall: The cDNA or gDNA used as material had been derived from T cells, B-cell-depleted T cells, or PBMCs.

Germline V gives CDR1 KGHSH, CDR2 LQKENI. The CDR3 runs 15 residues. Unmatched junction bases numbered 5, after V lost 1 base and J lost 3 bases. Sequencing was performed with immunoSEQ multiplex PCR; in TCRdb, only in-frame clones are kept and a portion is missing. The sample lists around 300,000 clones; about nine tenths were seen once. Source material: peripheral blood. This chain joins TRBV18 and TRBJ1-1; 7 positions match TRBD1. The source of this sequence is a woman between 35 and 50 years old who had recovered from COVID-19. CDR3 amino acids: CASSPQQGRDTEAFF. CDR3 DNA sequence: TGTGCCAGCTCACCACAACAGGGGCGGGACACTGAAGCTTTCTTT.